These T cell receptor beta chains were read from a single sample in a study of response to subunit inactivated influenza vaccine. MiXCR, applied by TCRdb to the RT-PCR reads, yields one record per CDR3 protein. Here the sample spans 200,000 to 250,000 distinct CDR3 sequences, less than 15% being singletons. Material: non-naive T cells sorted from PBMCs, obtained less than 15 days before vaccination. Receptors originate from a man aged 50 or older who received an inactivated influenza vaccine. Each CDR3 is given with its conserved first and last residue. D genes are given only for firm matches. Some rows have no size entry. The others give once, few or many, or a class for an expanded clone.

clone_size	d_call	v_call	j_call	cdr3_aa	cdr3_nt
NA	NA	TRBV10-3	TRBJ1-2	CAISTSTLRGYGYTF	TGTGCCATCAGTACATCGACATTAAGGGGCTATGGCTACACCTTC
few	TRBD2	TRBV20-1	TRBJ2-1	CSARDFASGSSYNEQFF	TGCAGTGCTAGAGATTTCGCTAGCGGGAGCTCCTACAATGAGCAGTTCTTC
few	NA	TRBV5-1	TRBJ1-1	CASSPGWGSNTEAFF	TGCGCCAGCAGCCCGGGCTGGGGCTCGAACACTGAAGCTTTCTTT
NA	NA	TRBV10-3	TRBJ2-4	CAISESDLEAIQYF	TGTGCCATCAGTGAGTCGGACTTAGAAGCCATTCAGTACTTC
NA	NA	TRBV6-2/TRBV6-3	TRBJ2-7	CASSGGQSALRRQYF	TGTGCCAGCAGTGGAGGGCAGTCTGCGCTCCGCCGGCAGTACTTC
few	TRBD1	TRBV20-1	TRBJ2-1	CSATHGGGQGHNEQFF	TGCAGTGCTACTCACGGCGGGGGACAGGGACACAATGAGCAGTTCTTC
NA	NA	TRBV4-2	TRBJ2-2	CASSPSRGGAGELFF	TGTGCCAGCAGCCCCTCCCGAGGGGGGGCCGGGGAGCTGTTTTTT
few	TRBD2	TRBV7-6	TRBJ2-1	CASSLARLASNEQFF	TGTGCCAGCAGCTTAGCGAGACTAGCGTCGAATGAGCAGTTCTTC
NA	TRBD1	TRBV2	TRBJ2-7	CASMDRGRFGYEQYF	TGTGCCAGTATGGACAGGGGGCGTTTTGGCTACGAGCAGTACTTC
few	TRBD1	TRBV14	TRBJ2-7	CASSQYYRGLYEQYF	TGTGCCAGCAGCCAATACTACAGGGGGCTCTACGAGCAGTACTTC
NA	TRBD1	TRBV4-2	TRBJ2-3	CASSQDNGDRGQGTQYF	TGTGCCAGCAGCCAAGATAACGGGGACAGGGGGCAGGGGACGCAGTATTTT
few	TRBD1	TRBV5-1	TRBJ1-6	CASSLKGQGSSPLHF	TGCGCCAGCAGCCTAAAGGGACAGGGCAGCTCACCCCTCCACTTT
NA	TRBD2	TRBV14	TRBJ2-7	CASSQLAGRNEQYF	TGTGCCAGCAGCCAACTAGCGGGGAGGAACGAGCAGTACTTC
NA	NA	TRBV19	TRBJ1-5	CASSPDRQPQHF	TGTGCCAGTAGCCCGGATAGACAGCCCCAGCATTTT
NA	NA	TRBV7-2	TRBJ1-3	CASSLAWGPGNTIYF	TGTGCCAGCAGCTTAGCTTGGGGGCCCGGAAACACCATATATTTT
many	TRBD2	TRBV10-3	TRBJ2-3	CAISGPAGGPEDTQYF	TGTGCCATCAGTGGCCCAGCGGGAGGGCCTGAAGATACGCAGTATTTT
many	TRBD2	TRBV5-1	TRBJ2-3	CASILGLAGSTDTQYF	TGCGCCAGCATATTAGGACTAGCGGGATCCACAGATACGCAGTATTTT
many	TRBD1	TRBV3-1	TRBJ2-7	CASSQRHRGRPEQYF	TGTGCCAGCAGCCAGAGACACAGGGGGCGGCCCGAGCAGTACTTC
NA	NA	TRBV4-2	TRBJ2-3	CASSHPLGTDTQYF	TGTGCCAGCAGCCATCCCCTAGGAACAGATACGCAGTATTTT
NA	NA	TRBV2	TRBJ2-7	CASREGPDYEQYF	TGTGCCAGCAGGGAGGGGCCTGACTACGAGCAGTACTTC
NA	TRBD2	TRBV20-1	TRBJ2-5	CSARTGTSGGKGETQYF	TGCAGTGCTAGAACCGGGACTAGCGGGGGAAAGGGAGAGACCCAGTACTTC
NA	NA	TRBV11-2	TRBJ2-7	CASSLGVRAYEQYF	TGTGCCAGCAGCTTAGGGGTCAGAGCCTACGAGCAGTACTTC
few	NA	TRBV5-6	TRBJ2-3	CASSQGSSKDTQYF	TGTGCCAGCAGCCAGGGGTCTAGTAAAGATACGCAGTATTTT
few	NA	TRBV29-1	TRBJ2-6	CSAEGISGANVLTF	TGCAGCGCCGAGGGGATCTCTGGGGCCAACGTCCTGACTTTC
few	NA	TRBV7-8	TRBJ2-5	CASSLDGREILETQYF	TGTGCCAGCAGCTTAGATGGCAGGGAAATTTTGGAGACCCAGTACTTC
NA	TRBD1	TRBV7-9	TRBJ1-5	CASSLGDSRVQPQHF	TGTGCCAGCAGCTTAGGGGACAGTCGAGTCCAGCCCCAGCATTTT
many	NA	TRBV20-1	TRBJ2-7	CSACRDPYEQYF	TGCAGTGCCTGTCGAGACCCCTACGAGCAGTACTTC
few	NA	TRBV9	TRBJ1-2	CASSPDSTYGYTF	TGTGCCAGCAGCCCGGACTCAACTTATGGCTACACCTTC
many	TRBD1	TRBV18	TRBJ1-6	CASSPGTAGSPLHF	TGTGCCAGCTCACCAGGGACAGCAGGTTCACCCCTCCACTTT
few	NA	TRBV6-5	TRBJ1-1	CASILGLEAFF	TGTGCCAGCATTCTAGGGCTTGAAGCTTTCTTT
NA	TRBD2	TRBV29-1	TRBJ2-3	CSVPGGVSDTQYF	TGCAGCGTTCCCGGGGGGGTATCAGATACGCAGTATTTT
many	NA	TRBV5-5	TRBJ1-2	CASSPFNRDNYGYTF	TGTGCCAGCAGCCCATTCAACAGGGACAACTATGGCTACACCTTC
NA	NA	TRBV6-1	TRBJ1-5	CASRRDSTRNQPQHF	TGTGCCAGCAGGCGAGACTCTACCCGAAATCAGCCCCAGCATTTT
many	NA	TRBV28	TRBJ2-7	CASRKLRGGTYEQYF	TGTGCCAGCAGAAAACTGAGGGGCGGAACCTACGAGCAGTACTTC
few	NA	TRBV11-2	TRBJ1-6	CASSSSTGNNSPLHF	TGTGCCAGCAGCTCTTCCACAGGGAATAATTCACCCCTCCACTTT
few	NA	TRBV12-3/TRBV12-4	TRBJ2-5	CASSFTAQETQYF	TGTGCCAGCAGTTTCACAGCCCAAGAGACCCAGTACTTC
few	NA	TRBV25-1	TRBJ1-4	CASSQRQATNEKLFF	TGTGCCAGCAGTCAACGACAAGCAACTAATGAAAAACTGTTTTTT
many	NA	TRBV5-1	TRBJ2-2	CASSMSTGELFF	TGCGCCAGCAGCATGAGCACCGGGGAGCTGTTTTTT
NA	TRBD2	TRBV7-2	TRBJ2-2	CASSLIAGFTGELFF	TGTGCCAGCAGCTTAATAGCGGGATTCACCGGGGAGCTGTTTTTT
NA	NA	TRBV28	TRBJ2-7	CASSFVFSREGREQYF	TGTGCCAGCAGTTTTGTGTTTAGCAGGGAAGGTCGGGAGCAGTACTTC
few	NA	TRBV5-6	TRBJ2-7	CASSLVGSHEQYF	TGTGCCAGCAGCCTAGTGGGTAGCCACGAGCAGTACTTC
NA	TRBD2	TRBV10-3	TRBJ2-1	CAISRTSGSGGNEQFF	TGTGCCATCAGCCGGACTAGCGGGAGTGGGGGCAATGAGCAGTTCTTC
few	TRBD1	TRBV5-1	TRBJ2-7	CASSPDRGNYEQYF	TGCGCCAGCAGCCCGGACAGGGGGAACTACGAGCAGTACTTC
few	NA	TRBV5-1	TRBJ2-7	CASSLDDYEQYF	TGCGCCAGCAGCTTGGACGACTACGAGCAGTACTTC
NA	NA	TRBV3-1	TRBJ2-5	CASSHKSGVRETQYF	TGTGCCAGCAGCCACAAATCAGGGGTACGAGAGACCCAGTACTTC
NA	NA	TRBV4-1	TRBJ2-3	CASSPTSSPLGDTQYF	TGCGCCAGCAGCCCTACTAGCAGCCCTTTGGGAGATACGCAGTATTTT
many	NA	TRBV7-2	TRBJ2-1	CASSQTTATYNEQFF	TGTGCCAGCAGCCAGACTACGGCAACCTACAATGAGCAGTTCTTC
few	TRBD2	TRBV24-1	TRBJ2-1	CATSDLAGGNEQFF	TGTGCCACCAGTGATTTGGCGGGAGGCAATGAGCAGTTCTTC
NA	NA	TRBV11-2	TRBJ1-2	CASSLDLAAGGGYTF	TGTGCCAGCAGCTTAGATTTGGCTGCCGGAGGGGGCTACACCTTC
few	NA	TRBV5-6	TRBJ2-3	CASSLGGGRTDTQYF	TGTGCCAGCAGCTTGGGCGGCGGACGCACAGATACGCAGTATTTT
few	NA	TRBV30	TRBJ1-2	CAWARQSGGYTF	TGTGCCTGGGCCCGACAGTCGGGAGGCTACACCTTC
many	TRBD2	TRBV7-9	TRBJ2-3	CASSPQAGRSTDTQYF	TGTGCCAGCAGCCCTCAAGCGGGGAGGAGCACAGATACGCAGTATTTT
NA	NA	TRBV5-1	TRBJ1-1	CASSLDPGGTEAFF	TGCGCCAGCAGCTTGGATCCGGGTGGAACTGAAGCTTTCTTT
few	NA	TRBV20-1	TRBJ2-7	CSARRPGVSYEQYF	TGCAGTGCTAGACGCCCCGGGGTATCCTACGAGCAGTACTTC
NA	NA	TRBV30	TRBJ2-5	CAWGRGKQETQYF	TGTGCCTGGGGCCGGGGTAAACAAGAGACCCAGTACTTC
NA	TRBD2	TRBV4-2	TRBJ2-3	CASSPVRASGSTDTQYF	TGTGCCAGCAGCCCAGTTCGGGCTAGCGGAAGCACAGATACGCAGTATTTT
many	TRBD1	TRBV24-1	TRBJ2-5	CATSEGTAQETQYF	TGTGCCACCAGTGAAGGGACAGCACAAGAGACCCAGTACTTC
few	TRBD2	TRBV6-5	TRBJ2-1	CASSYNPLAGDYNEQFF	TGTGCCAGCAGTTACAACCCGCTAGCGGGAGACTACAATGAGCAGTTCTTC